What follows describes a single TCR beta chain. The sample holds a few counts of this clone. The target of this receptor is not known. It has no much larger one-base neighbor in the sample; base qualities were not kept. The sample originates from a study of OX40 agonist ivuxolimab in advanced cancers. Study-wide context: The costimulatory receptor OX40 (CD134) was targeted by ivuxolimab, a fully human IgG2 agonistic monoclonal antibody. Intravenous ivuxolimab was administered to patients every 2 weeks at six dose levels: 0.01, 0.1, 0.3, 1.5, 3 and 10 mg/kg. Among the 52 dose-escalation patients, about 20 had hepatocellular carcinoma, some 15 melanoma, 9 renal cell carcinoma and 9 head and neck cancer. The dose-escalation cohort was around 83% male with a mean age of approximately 60 years, ranging from roughly 20 to 80. Prior anti-PD-1, anti-PD-L1 or anti-CTLA-4 therapy was permitted, and approximately 41% of dose-escalation patients had received checkpoint inhibitors. Three dose-escalation patients achieved partial responses, one with hepatocellular carcinoma and two with cutaneous melanoma. The point of sequencing TCRbeta in the periphery was to test whether ivuxolimab changed TCR sequence diversity and drove clonal T-cell expansion. The paper describes the monotherapy dose-escalation part (N of about 57 patients) of the phase I trial of ivuxolimab.

The research as a whole found: After ivuxolimab, CD8+ T cells had more expanded clones than CD4+ T cells on average. Low levels of normalized T-cell clonal expansion were also seen in some patients who did not respond. Which antigens the clonally expanded peripheral T cells were specific for was not determined. At doses of 0.1 to 3.0 mg/kg, clonal expansion of both CD4+ and CD8+ blood T cells was observed from baseline to week 6. In partial responders in the 0.1-3.0 mg/kg groups, normalized peripheral clonal expansion was found to be among the lowest, especially among CD8+ T cells.

Germline trimming amounts to 0 bases on V and 5 bases on J, with 14 as the count of junction bases outside the gene matches. The CDR3 has 18 amino acids, counting the end cysteine and phenylalanine. Kept here is only the CDR3 DNA, which spans 54 bases and is read in frame from base 1. Reading the germline V gene gives CDR1 SGDLS and CDR2 YYNGEE. Genomic DNA was isolated from the sorted cells so that the TCRbeta CDR3 region could be sequenced. The immunoSEQ Assay was used for sequencing of TCRbeta CDR3 regions. This is the immuneACCESS table as TCRdb keeps it, with only in-frame sequences that have V and J called. A part of the clones is gone; compared with another copy, unresolved V genes explain less than half, and the rest is unexplained. This sample has some 65,000 clones in its table, and around 86% of those were observed once. Together, the top ten hold 0.38% of the sample. Patients with autoimmune disease history or receiving systemic immunosuppression were excluded from the trial. Peripheral blood for TCR sequencing was collected from all dose cohorts at baseline, on cycle 4 day 1, and on cycle 7 day 1. Samples came from an open-label, multicenter, first-in-human phase I dose-escalation trial of ivuxolimab. The trial enrolled adults with locally advanced or metastatic head and neck squamous cell, hepatocellular, melanoma or renal cell carcinoma. Before TCR sequencing, CD4+ T cells and CD8+ T cells from peripheral blood were sorted into separate populations.

The source material was CD4+ or CD8+ T cells sorted from blood, sampled in a trial of the OX40 agonist ivuxolimab. This sequence uses TRBV9 and TRBJ2-5, with 9 junctional bases fitting TRBD1. The sequence came from an adult with an advanced solid tumor such as melanoma, head and neck, liver or kidney cancer. The CDR3 reads as follows: CASSVGQFGGQGRETQYF. The DNA reads TGTGCCAGCAGCGTAGGTCAGTTTGGGGGACAGGGACGCGAGACCCAGTACTTC. The variable domain in full, with residues beyond the CDR3 obtained from the reference TRBV9 and TRBJ2-5 genes, is DSGVTQTPKHLITATGQRVTLRCSPRSGDLSVYWYQQSLDQGLQFLIQYYNGEERAKGNILERFSAQQFPDLHSELNLSSLELGDSALYFCASSVGQFGGQGRETQYFGPGTRLLVL.